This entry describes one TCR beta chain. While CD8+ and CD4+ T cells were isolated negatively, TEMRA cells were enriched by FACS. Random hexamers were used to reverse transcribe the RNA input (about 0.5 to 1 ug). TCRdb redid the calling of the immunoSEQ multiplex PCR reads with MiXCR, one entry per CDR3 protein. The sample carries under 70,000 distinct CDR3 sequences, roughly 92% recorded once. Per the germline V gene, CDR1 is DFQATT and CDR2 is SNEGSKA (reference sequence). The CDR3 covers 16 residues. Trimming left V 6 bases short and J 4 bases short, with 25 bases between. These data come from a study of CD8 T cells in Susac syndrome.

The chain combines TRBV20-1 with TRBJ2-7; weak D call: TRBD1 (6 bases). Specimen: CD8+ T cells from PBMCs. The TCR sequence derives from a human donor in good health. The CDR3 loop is CSARLPSDRALYEQYF. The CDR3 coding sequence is TGCAGTGCCCGATTGCCCTCGGACAGAGCCCTATACGAGCAGTACTTC.